This is a list of T cell receptor beta chains from one sample in a study of blood T cell repertoires in COVID-19. Here immunoSEQ multiplex PCR was the method, and the copy in TCRdb shows in-frame clones only, minus some. The sample contains under 350,000 clones, more than 75% of which appear only once. The sample comprised PBMCs or T cells enriched from blood (not recorded which). The receptors originated from a woman aged 18-29 years who had recovered from COVID-19. CDR3s include the opening cysteine and the closing phenylalanine or tryptophan. The D gene is left open where the match is weak. Not every row has a clone size; where given, it reads once, few, many or a size class.

TRBJ2-2,TRBV2,.,TRBD2,CASSEALLAGGPTGELFF,TGTGCCAGCAGTGAAGCCCTACTAGCGGGAGGTCCCACCGGGGAGCTGTTTTTT
TRBJ1-2,TRBV5-8,.,.,CASSLASGLRRGGYTF,TGTGCCAGCAGCTTGGCCTCCGGGTTACGGAGGGGTGGCTACACCTTC
TRBJ2-7,TRBV3-1/TRBV3-2,.,.,CASSQDKAEDYEQYF,TGTGCCAGCAGCCAAGATAAGGCGGAGGACTACGAGCAGTACTTC
TRBJ1-5,TRBV18,.,.,CASSPQEHQPQHF,TGTGCCAGCTCACCGCAAGAGCATCAGCCCCAGCATTTT
TRBJ1-4,TRBV6-2/TRBV6-3,.,.,CASSYSTLREKLFF,TGTGCCAGCAGTTACTCGACACTTCGTGAAAAACTGTTTTTT
TRBJ2-7,TRBV24-1,.,.,CATSARVYEQYF,TGTGCCACCAGTGCCAGGGTCTACGAGCAGTACTTC
TRBJ1-3,TRBV25-1,.,TRBD1,CASSEPGQGNTIYF,TGTGCCAGCAGTGAACCGGGACAGGGAAACACCATATATTTT
TRBJ1-4,TRBV4-1,.,TRBD1,CASSQADRRGKLFF,TGCGCCAGCAGCCAAGCGGACAGGAGAGGAAAACTGTTTTTT
TRBJ2-3,TRBV7-2,.,TRBD2,CASSSDYGGSFTDTQYF,TGTGCCAGCAGCTCGGACTACGGGGGGTCTTTTACAGATACGCAGTATTTT
TRBJ2-7,TRBV10-3,.,TRBD1,CAISPSIGQGDYEQYF,TGTGCCATCAGTCCTTCGATCGGACAGGGGGATTACGAGCAGTACTTC
TRBJ2-5,TRBV6-5,.,.,CASSYSGGLGAQYF,TGTGCCAGCAGTTACTCGGGGGGACTTGGGGCCCAGTACTTC
TRBJ1-2,TRBV15,.,.,CATSRGQGMDYGYTF,TGTGCCACCAGCAGAGGGCAGGGGATGGACTATGGCTACACCTTC
TRBJ2-7,TRBV7-9,.,TRBD1,CASSPGRRTGRQGEQYF,TGTGCCAGCAGCCCAGGAAGGAGGACAGGGCGCCAGGGAGAGCAGTACTTC
TRBJ1-2,TRBV6-5,.,.,CASLGEAVSYGYTF,TGTGCCAGCCTCGGGGAGGCAGTGAGCTATGGCTACACCTTC
TRBJ1-4,TRBV4-1,few,TRBD1,CASSQGTGGYEKLFF,TGCGCCAGCAGCCAAGGGACAGGGGGTTATGAAAAACTGTTTTTT
TRBJ2-2,TRBV4-3,.,TRBD2,CASSPTIPGLTNTGELFF,TGCGCCAGCAGCCCGACCATACCGGGACTAACGAACACCGGGGAGCTGTTTTTT
TRBJ2-3,TRBV19,.,.,CASSMGGGVPDTQYF,TGTGCCAGTAGTATGGGTGGAGGTGTCCCAGATACGCAGTATTTT
TRBJ1-2,TRBV19,.,.,CASSTGHNGYTF,TGTGCCAGTAGTACAGGCCACAATGGCTACACCTTC
TRBJ2-7,TRBV9,.,.,CASSVGRGAYEQYF,TGTGCCAGCAGCGTAGGGCGGGGAGCCTACGAGCAGTACTTC
TRBJ2-7,TRBV3-1/TRBV3-2,.,TRBD1,CASSQGTGFSHEQYF,TGTGCCAGCAGCCAAGGGACAGGGTTTTCCCACGAGCAGTACTTC
TRBJ1-5,TRBV5-5,few,.,CASSLIFRENQPQHF,TGTGCCAGCAGCTTAATCTTCCGGGAAAATCAGCCCCAGCATTTT
TRBJ2-7,TRBV11-3,.,.,CASSLDPAYEQYF,TGTGCCAGCAGCTTAGATCCAGCCTACGAGCAGTACTTC
TRBJ1-1,TRBV19,.,.,CASSFDKDRVNTEAFF,TGTGCCAGTAGTTTCGATAAAGACAGAGTGAACACTGAAGCTTTCTTT
TRBJ2-7,TRBV11-2,.,.,CASSLLYEQYF,TGTGCCAGCAGCTTATTATACGAGCAGTACTTC
TRBJ1-4,TRBV9,once,TRBD1,CASSVNRETGANEKLFF,TGTGCCAGCAGCGTAAATAGGGAGACAGGGGCGAATGAAAAACTGTTTTTT
TRBJ2-7,TRBV4-1,.,.,CASSQVPAYEQYF,TGCGCCAGCAGCCAAGTGCCAGCCTACGAGCAGTACTTC
TRBJ2-5,TRBV3-1/TRBV3-2,.,TRBD1,CASSRQTGQQETQYF,TGTGCCAGCAGCCGTCAAACGGGACAGCAAGAGACCCAGTACTTC
TRBJ2-7,TRBV7-8,.,TRBD2,CASSLAGATSGRRYEQYF,TGTGCCAGCAGCTTAGCGGGAGCGACTAGCGGGAGACGGTACGAGCAGTACTTC
TRBJ2-7,TRBV4-2,once,.,CASSQSRVSSGNEQYF,TGTGCCAGCAGCCAATCCCGCGTATCCTCAGGGAACGAGCAGTACTTC
TRBJ1-1,TRBV10-3,.,TRBD1,CAITIGQGSEAFF,TGTGCCATCACTATAGGACAGGGCTCTGAAGCTTTCTTT
TRBJ2-3,TRBV20-1,.,.,CSASHGDTQYF,TGCAGTGCTAGTCACGGAGATACGCAGTATTTT
TRBJ1-1,TRBV11-3,once,.,CASSLIRDEIMNTEAFF,TGTGCCAGCAGCTTAATCCGAGATGAGATTATGAACACTGAAGCTTTCTTT
TRBJ1-1,TRBV7-3,.,.,CASSPYAGGLRVF,TGTGCCAGCAGCCCATACGCCGGGGGGCTTAGGGTCTTT
TRBJ2-3,TRBV5-4,.,TRBD2,CASSSGLAGGIDTQYF,TGTGCCAGCAGCTCGGGACTAGCGGGAGGGATAGATACGCAGTATTTT
TRBJ2-5,TRBV5-1,.,TRBD2,CASSSREGPETQYF,TGCGCCAGCAGCTCGCGGGAGGGCCCTGAGACCCAGTACTTC
TRBJ1-1,TRBV3-1/TRBV3-2,few,.,CASSLSSVDTEAFF,TGTGCCAGCAGCCTGAGTTCGGTGGACACTGAAGCTTTCTTT
TRBJ2-3,TRBV3-1/TRBV3-2,.,TRBD2,CASSQEVSAGGNTDTQYF,TGTGCCAGCAGCCAAGAAGTGTCGGCGGGGGGGAACACAGATACGCAGTATTTT
TRBJ2-7,TRBV3-1/TRBV3-2,.,.,CASSQGQDSSYEQYF,TGTGCCAGCAGCCAAGGCCAGGATAGCTCCTACGAGCAGTACTTC
TRBJ2-5,TRBV19,.,.,CASSTQGGPETQYF,TGTGCCAGTAGCACCCAGGGAGGCCCGGAGACCCAGTACTTC
TRBJ1-5,TRBV14,.,.,CASSRNGQPQHF,TGTGCCAGCAGCCGTAACGGTCAGCCCCAGCATTTT
TRBJ2-1,TRBV3-1/TRBV3-2,once,TRBD2,CASSQGTSGSYEQFF,TGTGCCAGCAGCCAAGGGACTAGCGGGAGTTATGAGCAGTTCTTC
TRBJ2-1,TRBV3-1/TRBV3-2,.,.,CASSPNPPWEAANNEQFF,TGTGCCAGCAGCCCAAACCCCCCCTGGGAAGCGGCCAACAATGAGCAGTTCTTC
TRBJ1-4,TRBV11-2,.,.,CASSLGGTPYEKLFF,TGTGCCAGCAGCTTAGGGGGGACACCGTATGAAAAACTGTTTTTT
TRBJ1-5,TRBV3-1/TRBV3-2,.,.,CASSQDPPFGGNQPQHF,TGTGCCAGCAGCCAAGATCCCCCGTTCGGAGGCAATCAGCCCCAGCATTTT
TRBJ2-3,TRBV7-3,.,TRBD2,CASSLRGAGVGLDTQYF,TGTGCCAGCAGCCTTCGCGGAGCGGGAGTGGGATTAGATACGCAGTATTTT
TRBJ2-7,TRBV6-5,.,TRBD1,CASSYSDRGSYEQYF,TGTGCCAGCAGTTACTCGGACAGGGGATCGTACGAGCAGTACTTC
TRBJ1-5,TRBV9,.,.,CASSPGTLDQPQHF,TGTGCCAGCAGCCCCGGGACATTAGATCAGCCCCAGCATTTT
TRBJ2-3,TRBV5-5,.,TRBD2,CASSLVGRARGTDTQYF,TGTGCCAGCAGCTTGGTCGGGAGGGCCCGGGGCACAGATACGCAGTATTTT
TRBJ1-1,TRBV7-2,.,.,CASSYPWAQNTEAFF,TGTGCCAGCAGCTACCCTTGGGCCCAGAACACTGAAGCTTTCTTT
TRBJ2-5,TRBV7-2,.,TRBD2,CASSSNPGLAGPETQYF,TGTGCCAGCAGCTCCAACCCGGGACTAGCGGGACCAGAGACCCAGTACTTC
TRBJ2-7,TRBV7-2,.,TRBD2,CASSSGLAGGEQYF,TGTGCCAGCAGCTCGGGACTAGCGGGCGGCGAGCAGTACTTC
TRBJ2-2,TRBV27,.,TRBD1,CASTTDRGRTGELFF,TGTGCCAGCACCACGGACAGGGGGCGCACCGGGGAGCTGTTTTTT
TRBJ1-2,TRBV29-1,few,.,CSVGQPPYGYTF,TGCAGCGTTGGACAGCCACCCTATGGCTACACCTTC
TRBJ2-1,TRBV11-2,once,TRBD2,CASIRLAGGVDEQFF,TGTGCCAGCATCCGACTAGCGGGAGGAGTAGACGAGCAGTTCTTC
TRBJ1-6,TRBV4-1,.,TRBD1,CASSQHPDRDLNSPLHF,TGCGCCAGCAGCCAACACCCGGACAGGGACCTTAATTCACCCCTCCACTTT
TRBJ1-3,TRBV5-1,few,TRBD1,CASSLALGRQGIPGNTIYF,TGCGCCAGCAGCTTGGCCTTGGGGCGACAGGGAATCCCTGGAAACACCATATATTTT
TRBJ2-3,TRBV4-1,.,.,CASSRNGHPYVMQYF,TGCGCCAGCAGCCGAAACGGTCATCCTTATGTGATGCAGTATTTT
TRBJ2-3,TRBV29-1,.,TRBD2,CSVASGRSTDTQYF,TGCAGCGTTGCTAGCGGGCGTAGCACAGATACGCAGTATTTT
TRBJ2-3,TRBV5-4,.,TRBD2,CASSLSSGNTDTQYF,TGTGCCAGCAGCCTCTCTAGCGGCAACACAGATACGCAGTATTTT